The subject of this entry is one TCR beta chain. Its antigen is unknown. Qualities for individual bases were not recorded, and no much larger clone is one base off. Other DNA sequences in the same sample also yield this CDR3. The entry originates in a study of shared clonotypes between healthy human individuals (dated by TCRdb to about 2020). Regarding the research as a whole: Three men and a couple of women, aged 18 to 49 years, made up the cohort. For each donor, CD4 naive and CD4 memory were each given three plates, CD8 naive was given two plates, and CD8 memory was given one plate. Per donor, leukapheresis produced somewhere between about 0.9 and 10 billion PBMCs. To estimate repertoire size and how much clonotype sharing occurs between individuals, the study deeply sequenced the blood TCR repertoires of several healthy adults. To increase sequencing depth and limit assay-specific biases, TCR repertoire library preparation and sequencing were carried out by different laboratories using diverse techniques.

What the research found in general, with its limitations: Sharing across a few donors was observed for approximately 5% of naive CD4, 3% to 3.5% of naive CD8, over 2% of memory CD4, and over 0.3% of memory CD8 clonotypes. Compared with non-shared clonotypes, clonotypes shared by all four sorted-subset donors had higher generation probabilities. Pairwise subsampling led to the expectation that sequencing depth would affect the degree of clonotype sharing among donors. Incomplete sequencing was indicated by rarefaction of sorted-subset datasets, despite the large sequencing depth. Naive subsets generally had larger estimated clonotype richness than memory subsets. Sampling was restricted to blood, and TCR repertoires in tissues likely differ from the TCR repertoires found in blood. Because the study included a small number of donors, the genetic and exposure-history diversity represented was limited.

Using the deep immunoSEQ assay, TCR CDR3 regions were amplified from genomic DNA by multiplex PCR. Genomic DNA extracted from each cell subset was distributed evenly over all wells of several immunoSEQ 96-well plates, and each plate served as one replicate. Each replicate PCR for sorted subsets received around 210 ng genomic DNA, equal to 30,000 or so T cell genomes. Purified libraries were measured with a Qubit 3.0 fluorometer, size-checked on a Bioanalyzer 2100, and measured again with the KAPA Library Quantification kit. Every immunoSEQ 96-well plate was sequenced on a dedicated single-read 150-cycle Illumina NextSeq 550 flow cell. The paper's processing steps were these. Because the immunoSEQ output included only junctional sequences and no quality scores, the filtering could not be the same as the filtering used for full-length reads. To assign V/J genes and CDR3, sequences were annotated against IMGT germline references using PyIR, a Python wrapper for IgBLAST v1.9. Reads with weak V/J assignments (E-value above 1e-6), missing CDR3, stop codons, out-of-frame junctions, or ambiguous translated residues were removed. V3J clonotypes were defined by identical inferred V gene, J gene, and CDR3 amino acid sequence. Percentage overlap between repertoires was calculated by dividing the number of shared unique clonotypes by the size of the smaller repertoire. Repertoire richness was assessed with RTK rarefaction, the Chao1 estimator, and Recon v2.1 estimates of unobserved clonotypes. Generation probabilities were computed with OLGA for all TCRbeta clonotypes obtained by the gDNA method from several donors. Here the immuneACCESS table is served through TCRdb, limited to in-frame sequences with V and J called. Missing clones are a known gap in these copies; in checked studies unresolved V genes cover under half, and the rest lacks a known reason. Clonal size and the V and J genes are those of that table, whereas D and trimming came from the DNA. Here the sample has about 590,000 clones; 95% to 96% occur a single time. The leading ten clones occupy about 0.11% of the sample.

CD8 naive samples consisted of CD45RO-negative cells that were positively selected for CCR7, yielding a CD45RA+CCR7+ population without TemRA cells. The donors were healthy, HIV-negative adults who had no recently reported acute infections or vaccinations. Every donor was a Caucasian adult residing in Nashville, Tennessee, USA. After blood collection by leukapheresis, PBMCs were isolated using Ficoll-Histopaque density gradient centrifugation and then cryopreserved in the vapor phase of liquid nitrogen. Analytical flow cytometry was used to check the purity and quantity of every magnetically sorted T cell population. Genomic DNA was isolated from every sorted fraction and measured by UV absorbance on a Nanodrop 2000c. The receptor's source is a woman younger than 45 in good health. Sequencing input: naive CD8+ T cells sorted from blood. Explained via the paper, the cell subset or site label denotes: CD45RA+CCR7+.

The CDR3 has the sequence CASSPPGGQPQHF. The sequence in DNA is TGTGCCAGCAGCCCCCCGGGGGGCCAGCCCCAGCATTTT. The chain is made from TRBV7-9 and TRBJ1-5, and possibly TRBD1, on 6 matching bases. Spanning cysteine to phenylalanine, the CDR3 consists of 13 amino acids. The read is trimmed to its CDR3 DNA, 39 bases read in frame from base 1. CDR1 is given as SEHNR and CDR2 as FQNEAQ, both from the germline V gene (reference sequence). V is cut by 5 bases and J by 7 bases, and the space between the germline ends is 12 bases.